These 16 T cell receptor beta chains share one sample of origin, sequenced in a study of control samples from healthy donors and cancer patients. Only in-frame clones appear in the TCRdb table, and some are missing; sequencing was by immunoSEQ multiplex PCR. The sample carries 150,000 to 200,000 clones, 90% to 95% recorded once. Sequenced: blood. The receptors were sampled from a woman aged 40 to 50 in good health.

The V gene is TRBV7-9, the J gene TRBJ2-5; perhaps D is TRBD1 or TRBD2 (8 bases each). CDR3 length: 16 residues. The germline gives CDR1 SEHNR, CDR2 FQNEAQ (reference sequence). V was clipped by 7 bases and J by 3 bases, with 21 bases between them. CDR3 in DNA: TGTGCCAGCATCCCCGGGGGGGCAGGGGGCGAAGAGACCCAGTACTTC. Translation: CASIPGGAGGEETQYF.

The CDR3 DNA reads as TGTGCCATCGGGCCATCGTCCTACGAGCAGTACTTC. This codes for CAIGPSSYEQYF. The chain joins TRBV10-3 to TRBJ2-7; D unresolved. The CDR3 loop spans 12 amino acids. CDR1 is ENHRY, CDR2 SYGVKD, per germline. The V end was cut by 8 bases, the J end by 1 base, with 9 bases between.

The chain uses TRBV5-1 and TRBJ1-2, with 7 bases fitting TRBD1. The V and J ends lost 4 bases and 3 bases, in that order; junction bases with no gene match: 9. This CDR3 contains 15 residues. In germline, CDR1 is SGHRS, CDR2 YFSETQ. The CDR3 DNA follows: TGCGCCAGCAGCCCCGCCCAGGGGGGGTACTATGGCTACACCTTC. It translates to CASSPAQGGYYGYTF. Complete variable domain (other parts from reference TRBV5-1 and TRBJ1-2): KAGVTQTPRYLIKTRGQQVTLSCSPISGHRSVSWYQQTPGQGLQFLFEYFSETQRNKGNFPGRFSGRQFSNSRSEMNVSTLELGDSALYLCASSPAQGGYYGYTFGSGTRLTVV.

This chain uses TRBV5-1 with TRBJ1-3; 8 bases are a match to TRBD1. The germline gives CDR1 SGHRS, CDR2 YFSETQ. CDR3 length: 16 amino acids. J lost 0 bases, V lost 4 bases, and 6 bases had no gene match. DNA of the CDR3: TGCGCCAGCAGCAGCTCCACAGGGGGCTCTGGAAACACCATATATTTT. Translating it yields CASSSSTGGSGNTIYF.

This chain links TRBV27 with TRBJ2-7; 9 bases map to TRBD1. The CDR3 is 14 amino acids. The V segment lost 5 bases and the J segment 5 bases; nucleotides outside the gene matches: 7. The germline V gene encodes CDR1 MNHEY and CDR2 SMNVEV (reference sequence). The CDR3 DNA is TGTGCCAGCAGTGGCGGACAGGGGAATGACGAGCAGTACTTC. Translating it yields CASSGGQGNDEQYF.

The gene calls are TRBV4-2 and TRBJ1-2; D uncertain. CDR3 length: 13 amino acids. The ends were cut back, 0 bases at V and 8 bases at J, with 10 bases in the middle. The germline V gene has CDR1 LGHNA and CDR2 YNFKEQ. The CDR3 sequence: CASSQEGAGGYTF. The CDR3 DNA sequence: TGTGCCAGCAGCCAAGAAGGCGCAGGCGGCTACACCTTC.

This clone was observed once. CDR3 in DNA: TGTGCCAGCAGCCCCTGGGGAGGCCAACTAAATTCACCCCTCCACTTT. Protein product: CASSPWGGQLNSPLHF. This chain connects TRBV14 to TRBJ1-6; D is unresolved. The germline gives CDR1 SGHDN, CDR2 FVKESK. The germline V and J ends were trimmed by 4 bases and 7 bases, with 17 bases remaining between them. This CDR3 contains 16 residues.

A single count supports this clone. The chain couples TRBV9 to TRBJ2-7; 7 nucleotides agree with TRBD2. CDR1 and CDR2 (germline): SGDLS, YYNGEE. The CDR3 is made up of 14 amino acids. Unmatched junction bases numbered 9, after V lost 7 bases and J lost 2 bases. The CDR3 DNA follows: TGTGCCAGCGGCTCCGGGGGGACGGCCTACGAGCAGTACTTC. Its translation: CASGSGGTAYEQYF. Using reference TRBV9 and TRBJ2-7 for the parts outside the CDR3, the full variable domain is DSGVTQTPKHLITATGQRVTLRCSPRSGDLSVYWYQQSLDQGLQFLIQYYNGEERAKGNILERFSAQQFPDLHSELNLSSLELGDSALYFCASGSGGTAYEQYFGPGTRLTVT.

This sequence joins TRBV3-1 (or the pseudogene TRBV3-2) and TRBJ2-3, with a possible D match to TRBD1 (5 bases). The V end lost 4 bases, the J end lost 0 bases, and 11 bases lay between the germline ends. This CDR3 is built from 15 residues. Per germline, CDR1 LGHDT and CDR2 YNNKEL (reference sequence). Written as DNA, the CDR3 is TGTGCCAGCAGCCTGGGGCCTTCTAGCACAGATACGCAGTATTTT. This sequence encodes CASSLGPSSTDTQYF.

This chain connects TRBV28 to TRBJ1-6; D gene ambiguous. From germline, CDR1 is MDHEN and CDR2 SYDVKM. Trimming left V 1 base short and J 0 bases short, with 10 bases between. The CDR3 runs 17 residues. The CDR3 nucleotides are TGTGCCAGCAGTTTATCGATGGCAAGCTCCTATAATTCACCCCTCCACTTT. Translating it yields CASSLSMASSYNSPLHF.

CDR3 loop: CASSIGLGLIRTNQPQHF. CDR3 DNA sequence: TGTGCCAGTAGTATAGGGCTGGGACTTATAAGGACAAATCAGCCCCAGCATTTT. The J gene is TRBJ1-5, the V gene TRBV19; D may be TRBD1 (5 bases). Trimming shortened V by 1 base and J by 4 bases, and 20 bases separated the two germline ends. Germline assignment: CDR1 LNHDA and CDR2 SQIVND (reference sequence). The CDR3 length is 18 residues.

This chain connects TRBV2 to TRBJ1-4; 7 bases align to TRBD1. The CDR3 is 14 amino acids. CDR1 and CDR2 (germline): SNHLY, FYNNEI. The J segment lost 5 bases and the V segment lost 6 bases, leaving 6 bases of the junction unmatched. Written as DNA, the CDR3 is TGTGCCAGCAGCCCGACAGGGTCCAATGAAAAACTGTTTTTT. Protein sequence: CASSPTGSNEKLFF.

The gene calls are TRBV11-2 and TRBJ2-7, with 12 bases identical to TRBD2. CDR3 length: 17 amino acids. Germline CDR1 reads SGHAT; CDR2 reads FQNNGV. V dropped 1 base and J dropped 0; count of bases not matched to a gene: 4. CDR3 nucleotide sequence: TGTGCCAGCAGCTTAGGACTAGCGGGGGCGAGCTCCTACGAGCAGTACTTC. As protein: CASSLGLAGASSYEQYF.

The chain uses TRBV5-8 and TRBJ2-1; the D is unclear. Germline CDR1 is SGHTS and CDR2 is YDEGEE. CDR3 length equals 10 residues. Trimming pared 1 base from V and 16 bases from J, leaving 9 bases between. The CDR3 bases are TGTGCCAGCAGCTTGTTAGCTCCTTTCTTC. It specifies CASSLLAPFF.

This clone was picked up a small number of times. This chain joins TRBV24-1 and TRBJ1-2; D gene uncertain. This CDR3 is 15 amino acids long. V shed 4 bases and J shed 8 bases, with 19 bases lying between them. Germline V gene data show CDR1 as KGHDR and CDR2 as SFDVKD. The CDR3 nucleotides are TGTGCCACCAGTGACTACCCCCGAGCCCCGGAGGGCTACACCTTC. Translating gives CATSDYPRAPEGYTF.

CDR3 loop: CASSQDRGQGTEAFF. The CDR3 DNA reads as TGTGCCAGCAGCCAAGATCGCGGACAGGGCACTGAAGCTTTCTTT. This sequence joins TRBV14 and TRBJ1-1, with TRBD1 matching 8 bases. In germline, CDR1 is SGHDN, CDR2 FVKESK. The V and J ends lost 0 bases and 4 bases, in that order; junction bases with no gene match: 4. The CDR3 contains 15 residues.